Shown below are 15 T cell receptor beta chains from a single sample sequenced in a study of cytomegalovirus exposure and HLA in healthy donors. Researchers ran the PCR with 60 Vbeta and 13 Jbeta primers. Only in-frame clones appear in the TCRdb table, and some are missing; sequencing was by immunoSEQ multiplex PCR. The sample records tens of thousands of clones, 80% being singletons. Sample: PBMCs. The receptor set was obtained from a male donor in good health and CMV-seronegative.

Only one count was recorded for this clone. The V and J genes are TRBV2 and TRBJ1-5; 9 bases line up with TRBD1. J lost 7 bases, V lost 0 bases, and 4 bases had no gene match. CDR1 SNHLY and CDR2 FYNNEI come from the germline V gene. The CDR3 consists of 15 residues. The CDR3 bases are TGTGCCAGCAGTGAAGCCACAGGGGGCGTACAGCCCCAGCATTTT. Amino acids: CASSEATGGVQPQHF.

The J gene is TRBJ1-6, the V gene TRBV6-1; D remains ambiguous. The CDR3 is 13 residues long. V was clipped by 1 base and J by 10 bases, with 8 bases between them. Germline values: CDR1 MNHNS, CDR2 SASEGT. The CDR3, as DNA: TGTGCCAGCAGTGAAGTGGCGGGCTCACCCCTCCACTTT. Its protein product is CASSEVAGSPLHF.

This chain uses TRBV20-1 with TRBJ1-2; 7 nucleotides align to TRBD1. The CDR3 is 10 amino acids. Germline trimming cut 4 bases from V and 8 bases from J; bases unmatched to any gene: 1. From germline, CDR1 is DFQATT and CDR2 SNEGSKA (reference sequence). In DNA form, the CDR3 reads TGCAGTGCTAACAGGGGCGGCTACACCTTC. Translating it yields CSANRGGYTF.

The CDR3 protein is CASSLIYGPYNEQFF. The CDR3 DNA sequence: TGCGCCAGCAGCTTGATTTATGGCCCTTACAATGAGCAGTTCTTC. This chain uses TRBV5-1 with TRBJ2-1; D ambiguous. Germline V CDR1 and CDR2: SGHRS, YFSETQ. This CDR3 is built from 15 residues. V was clipped by 1 base and J by 4 bases, with 12 bases between them. The full variable domain, rest sourced from reference TRBV5-1 and TRBJ2-1, is KAGVTQTPRYLIKTRGQQVTLSCSPISGHRSVSWYQQTPGQGLQFLFEYFSETQRNKGNFPGRFSGRQFSNSRSEMNVSTLELGDSALYLCASSLIYGPYNEQFFGPGTRLTVL.

The CDR3 nucleotides read TGTGCCAGCAGCCCACTGACAGGGTCTGGAAACACCATATATTTT. Translating gives CASSPLTGSGNTIYF. V is TRBV7-6 and J is TRBJ1-3; 7 bases align to TRBD1. The CDR3 extends over 15 amino acids. In germline, CDR1 is SGHVS, CDR2 FNYEAQ. V shed 5 bases and J 1 base; nucleotides not matched to a gene: 5.

The rearrangement uses TRBV5-1 and TRBJ2-3, with TRBD1 identical over 11 bases. J was trimmed by 7 bases and V by 0 bases; bases with no gene match: 4. Germline CDR1 and CDR2: SGHRS and YFSETQ. The CDR3 covers 15 residues. The CDR3 bases are TGCGCCAGCAGCTTGGTTGGACAGGGGGCGAATACGCAGTATTTT. This codes for CASSLVGQGANTQYF. The full variable domain, with the rest looked up from reference TRBV5-1 and TRBJ2-3, is KAGVTQTPRYLIKTRGQQVTLSCSPISGHRSVSWYQQTPGQGLQFLFEYFSETQRNKGNFPGRFSGRQFSNSRSEMNVSTLELGDSALYLCASSLVGQGANTQYFGPGTRLTVL.

The gene calls are TRBV7-9 and TRBJ1-3; TRBD1 aligns across 7 bases. The germline CDR1 and CDR2 sequences are SEHNR and FQNEAQ (reference sequence). With 5 bases clipped from V and 0 bases from J, the junction kept 7 bases outside the gene matches. This CDR3 has 16 residues. In DNA form, the CDR3 reads TGTGCCAGCAGCCGTCGACAGGGCTCCTCTGGAAACACCATATATTTT. Translating it yields CASSRRQGSSGNTIYF.

The chain couples TRBV2 to TRBJ2-7, with D possibly matching TRBD1 (5 bases). This CDR3 has 13 amino acids. Trimming took off 7 bases at V and 2 bases at J, with 12 bases between the two ends. CDR1 and CDR2 from the germline V gene are SNHLY and FYNNEI. As DNA, the CDR3 is TGTGCCAGCAAGTTGACCAGGGCCTACGAGCAGTACTTC. This encodes CASKLTRAYEQYF. The full variable domain, completed using reference TRBV2 and TRBJ2-7, is EPEVTQTPSHQVTQMGQEVILRCVPISNHLYFYWYRQILGQKVEFLVSFYNNEISEKSEIFDDQFSVERPDGSNFTLKIRSTKLEDSAMYFCASKLTRAYEQYFGPGTRLTVT.

This clone has only one observation. The V and J genes are TRBV6-5 and TRBJ2-7, with a tentative D call TRBD1 (5 bases). V shed 2 bases and J shed 4 bases, with 9 bases lying between them. Germline CDR1 MNHEY, CDR2 SVGAGI. The CDR3 is 13 residues long. CDR3 nucleotides: TGTGCCAGCAGTTACGCCAGGGATTACGAGCAGTACTTC. Residues: CASSYARDYEQYF.

The chain uses TRBV9 and TRBJ1-5, with D uncertain. V lost 3 bases to trimming and J lost 0 bases, with 7 bases between them. The CDR3 runs to 14 residues. Germline CDR1 and CDR2: SGDLS and YYNGEE. The CDR3 region is CASSGGFSNQPQHF. DNA of the CDR3: TGTGCCAGCAGCGGAGGTTTTAGCAATCAGCCCCAGCATTTT.

The genes are TRBV7-9 and TRBJ2-1; a weak D match, TRBD1 (5 bases). This CDR3 is built from 11 residues. In germline, CDR1 is SEHNR, CDR2 FQNEAQ (reference sequence). The V end was cut by 4 bases, the J end by 14 bases, with 12 bases between. Written as DNA, the CDR3 is TGTGCCAGCAGCTCCTCAAAACAGGAGTTCTTC. This sequence encodes CASSSSKQEFF.

The V call is TRBV29-1, the J call TRBJ1-2; a possible D gene is TRBD1 (5 bases). This CDR3 spans 16 amino acids. CDR1 and CDR2 (germline): SQVTM, ANQGSEA. The V and J ends lost 0 bases and 1 base respectively, with 15 bases between them. For the CDR3, the DNA is TGCAGCGTTGAAGAATGGAAAAGGGGTGGTAACTATGGCTACACCTTC. It is translated as CSVEEWKRGGNYGYTF.

The V gene is TRBV29-1, the J gene TRBJ2-1; no definite D call. The CDR3 consists of 15 residues. V dropped 3 bases and J dropped 4 bases, with 16 bases sitting between them. The germline gives CDR1 SQVTM, CDR2 ANQGSEA. In nucleotides, the CDR3 is TGCAGCGTTGATCAACTGGGCCAAGCATACAATGAGCAGTTCTTC. Translating it yields CSVDQLGQAYNEQFF.

The chain combines TRBV6-4 with TRBJ2-2; D perhaps matches TRBD2 (5 bases). Trimming left V 3 bases short and J 2 bases short, with 7 bases between. Looked up from germline, CDR1 is MRHNA and CDR2 is SNTAGT. This CDR3 has 14 amino acids. The CDR3 loop is CASSDTGNTGELFF. CDR3 bases: TGTGCCAGCAGTGATACGGGAAACACCGGGGAGCTGTTTTTT.

J is TRBJ2-7 and V is TRBV6-1, with 10 bases aligning to TRBD2. The CDR3 contains 15 residues. Germline V gene sequence: CDR1 MNHNS, CDR2 SASEGT. With 3 bases clipped from V and 2 bases from J, the junction kept 4 bases outside the gene matches. Written as DNA, the CDR3 is TGTGCCAGCAGTGAGGAAGCGGGAGGGCCCTACGAGCAGTACTTC. Protein: CASSEEAGGPYEQYF.